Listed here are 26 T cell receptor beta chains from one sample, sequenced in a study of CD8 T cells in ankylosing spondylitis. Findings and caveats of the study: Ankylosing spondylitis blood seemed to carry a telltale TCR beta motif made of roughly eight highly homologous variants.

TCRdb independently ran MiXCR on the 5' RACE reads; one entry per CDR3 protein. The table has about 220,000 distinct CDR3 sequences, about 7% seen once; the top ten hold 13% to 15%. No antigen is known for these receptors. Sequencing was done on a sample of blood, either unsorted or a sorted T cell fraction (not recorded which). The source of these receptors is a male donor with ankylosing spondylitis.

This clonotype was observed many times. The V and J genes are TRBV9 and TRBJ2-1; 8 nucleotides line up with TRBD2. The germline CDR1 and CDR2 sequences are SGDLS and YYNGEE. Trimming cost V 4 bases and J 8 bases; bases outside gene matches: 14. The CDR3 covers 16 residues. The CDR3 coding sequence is TGTGCCAGCAGCCAGGCTGGGGGACTAGTACCTCATGAGCAGTTCTTC. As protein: CASSQAGGLVPHEQFF. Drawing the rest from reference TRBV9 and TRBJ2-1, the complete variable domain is DSGVTQTPKHLITATGQRVTLRCSPRSGDLSVYWYQQSLDQGLQFLIQYYNGEERAKGNILERFSAQQFPDLHSELNLSSLELGDSALYFCASSQAGGLVPHEQFFGPGTRLTVL.

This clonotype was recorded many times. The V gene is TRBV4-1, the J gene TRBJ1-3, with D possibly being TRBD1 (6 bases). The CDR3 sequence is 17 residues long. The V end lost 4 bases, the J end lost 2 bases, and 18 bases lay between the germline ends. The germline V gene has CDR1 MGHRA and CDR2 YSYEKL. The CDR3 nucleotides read TGCGCCAGCAGCCCCAGCCACCGAGGGGGGACTGGAAACACCATATATTTT. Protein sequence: CASSPSHRGGTGNTIYF.

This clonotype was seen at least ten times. CDR3 DNA sequence: TGCGCCAGCAGCTTCCGCGGGGGGGGTGAGCAGTTCTTC. Protein product: CASSFRGGGEQFF. J is TRBJ2-1 and V is TRBV5-1; 9 nucleotides agree with TRBD2. Germline-derived CDR1 and CDR2 are SGHRS and YFSETQ. The CDR3 length is 13 residues. V shed 2 bases and J 9 bases; nucleotides not matched to a gene: 3.

As DNA, the CDR3 is TGCAGTGCTAGAGAATGGGTAGCGATTGGGTCCGGTACGCAGTATTTT. It translates to CSAREWVAIGSGTQYF. The rearrangement uses TRBV20-1 and TRBJ2-3; D may be TRBD2 (5 bases). Trimming shortened V by 0 bases and J by 8 bases, and 21 bases separated the two germline ends. The CDR3 extends over 16 amino acids. Germline loops: CDR1 DFQATT, CDR2 SNEGSKA (reference sequence).

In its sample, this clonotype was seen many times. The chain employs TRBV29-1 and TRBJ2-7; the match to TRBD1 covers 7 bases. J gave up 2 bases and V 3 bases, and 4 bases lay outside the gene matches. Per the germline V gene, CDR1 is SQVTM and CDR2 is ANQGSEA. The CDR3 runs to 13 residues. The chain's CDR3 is CSVEGDSAYEQYF. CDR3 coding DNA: TGCAGCGTTGAGGGGGACAGCGCCTACGAGCAGTACTTC.

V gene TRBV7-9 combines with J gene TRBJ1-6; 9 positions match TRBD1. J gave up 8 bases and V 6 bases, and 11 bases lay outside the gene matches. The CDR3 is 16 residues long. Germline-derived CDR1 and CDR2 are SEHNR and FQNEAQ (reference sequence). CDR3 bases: TGTGCCAGCAGTCCTCCCGGGACAGGGTCAGATTCACCCCTCCACTTT. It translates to CASSPPGTGSDSPLHF.

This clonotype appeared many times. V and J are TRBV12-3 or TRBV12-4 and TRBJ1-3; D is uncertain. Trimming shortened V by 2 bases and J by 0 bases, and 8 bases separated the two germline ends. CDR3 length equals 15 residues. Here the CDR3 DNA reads TGTGCCAGCAGTTTATTAGGTATCTCTGGAAACACCATATATTTT. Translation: CASSLLGISGNTIYF.

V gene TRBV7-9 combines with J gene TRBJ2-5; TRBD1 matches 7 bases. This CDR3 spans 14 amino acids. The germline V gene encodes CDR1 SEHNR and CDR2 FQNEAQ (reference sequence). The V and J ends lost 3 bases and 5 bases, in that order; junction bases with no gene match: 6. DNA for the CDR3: TGTGCCAGCAGCTTGATTACAGGGGACGAGACCCAGTACTTC. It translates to CASSLITGDETQYF.

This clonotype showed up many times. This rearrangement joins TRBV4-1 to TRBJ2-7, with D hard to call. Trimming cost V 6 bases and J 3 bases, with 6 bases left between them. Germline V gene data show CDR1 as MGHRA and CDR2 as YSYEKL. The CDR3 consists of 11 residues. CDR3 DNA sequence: TGCGCCAGCAGGGGCCTCTACGAGCAGTACTTC. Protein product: CASRGLYEQYF.

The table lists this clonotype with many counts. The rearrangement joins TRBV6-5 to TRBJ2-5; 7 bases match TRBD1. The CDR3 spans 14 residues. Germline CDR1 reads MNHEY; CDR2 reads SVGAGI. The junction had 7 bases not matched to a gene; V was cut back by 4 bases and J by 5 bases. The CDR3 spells CASSSTGNEETQYF. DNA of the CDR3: TGTGCCAGCAGTTCGACAGGGAATGAGGAGACCCAGTACTTC.

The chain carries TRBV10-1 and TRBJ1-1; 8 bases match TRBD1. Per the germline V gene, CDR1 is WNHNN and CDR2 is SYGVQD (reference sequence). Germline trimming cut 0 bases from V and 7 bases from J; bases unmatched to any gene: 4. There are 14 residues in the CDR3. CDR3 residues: CASSESTGGNEAFF. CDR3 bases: TGCGCCAGCAGTGAGTCCACAGGGGGAAATGAAGCTTTCTTT.

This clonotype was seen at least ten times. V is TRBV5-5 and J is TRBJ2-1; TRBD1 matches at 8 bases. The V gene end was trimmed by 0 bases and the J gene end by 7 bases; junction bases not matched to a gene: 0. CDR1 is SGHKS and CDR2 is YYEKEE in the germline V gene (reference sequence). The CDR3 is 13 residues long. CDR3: CASSLGQGNEQFF. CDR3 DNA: TGTGCCAGCAGCTTGGGACAGGGGAATGAGCAGTTCTTC.

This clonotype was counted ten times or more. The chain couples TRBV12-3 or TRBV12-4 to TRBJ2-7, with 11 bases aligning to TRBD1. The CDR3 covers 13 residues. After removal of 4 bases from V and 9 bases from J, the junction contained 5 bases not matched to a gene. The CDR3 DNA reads TGTGCCAGCAGTTCAGGGACAGGGGGATTGCAGTACTTC. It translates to CASSSGTGGLQYF.

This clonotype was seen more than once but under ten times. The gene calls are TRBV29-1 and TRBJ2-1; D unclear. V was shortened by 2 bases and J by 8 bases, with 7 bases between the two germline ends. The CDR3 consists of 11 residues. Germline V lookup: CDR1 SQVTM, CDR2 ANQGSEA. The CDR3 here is CSVESGYEQFF. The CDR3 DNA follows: TGCAGCGTTGAATCGGGTTATGAGCAGTTCTTC.

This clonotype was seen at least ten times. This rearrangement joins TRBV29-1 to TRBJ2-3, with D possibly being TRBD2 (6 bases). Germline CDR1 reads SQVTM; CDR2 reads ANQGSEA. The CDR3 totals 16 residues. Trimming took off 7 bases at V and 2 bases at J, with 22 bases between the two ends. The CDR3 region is CSALGGGLANTDTQYF. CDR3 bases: TGCAGCGCTCTCGGGGGTGGTTTGGCCAACACAGATACGCAGTATTTT.

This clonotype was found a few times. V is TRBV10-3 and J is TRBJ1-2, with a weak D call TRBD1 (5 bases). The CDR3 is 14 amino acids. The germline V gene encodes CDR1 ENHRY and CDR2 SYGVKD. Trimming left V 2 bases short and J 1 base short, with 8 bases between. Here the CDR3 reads CAISEAGFNYGYTF. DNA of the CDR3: TGTGCCATCAGTGAGGCAGGGTTTAACTATGGCTACACCTTC.

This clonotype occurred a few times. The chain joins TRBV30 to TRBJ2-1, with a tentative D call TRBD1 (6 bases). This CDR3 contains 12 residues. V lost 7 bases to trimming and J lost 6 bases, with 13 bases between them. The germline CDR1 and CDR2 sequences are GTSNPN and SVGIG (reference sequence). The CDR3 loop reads CASTIQGNEQFF. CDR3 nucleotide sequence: TGTGCCTCCACCATACAGGGCAATGAGCAGTTCTTC. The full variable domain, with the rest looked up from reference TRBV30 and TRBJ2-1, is SQTIHQWPATLVQPVGSPLSLECTVEGTSNPNLYWYRQAAGRGLQLLFYSVGIGQISSEVPQNLSASRPQDRQFILSSKKLLLSDSGFYLCASTIQGNEQFFGPGTRLTVL.

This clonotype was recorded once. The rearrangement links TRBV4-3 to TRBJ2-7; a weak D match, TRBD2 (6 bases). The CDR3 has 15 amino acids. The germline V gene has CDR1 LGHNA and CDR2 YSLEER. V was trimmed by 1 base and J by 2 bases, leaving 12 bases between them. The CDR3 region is CASSQVASEAYEQYF. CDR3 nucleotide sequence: TGCGCCAGCAGCCAAGTGGCTAGCGAGGCCTACGAGCAGTACTTC.

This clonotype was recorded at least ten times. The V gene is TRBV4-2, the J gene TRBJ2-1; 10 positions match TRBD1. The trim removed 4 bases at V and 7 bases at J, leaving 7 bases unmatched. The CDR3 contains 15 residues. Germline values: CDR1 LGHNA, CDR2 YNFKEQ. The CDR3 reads CASSLRQGAQNEQFF. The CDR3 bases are TGTGCCAGCAGCCTACGACAGGGGGCGCAGAATGAGCAGTTCTTC.

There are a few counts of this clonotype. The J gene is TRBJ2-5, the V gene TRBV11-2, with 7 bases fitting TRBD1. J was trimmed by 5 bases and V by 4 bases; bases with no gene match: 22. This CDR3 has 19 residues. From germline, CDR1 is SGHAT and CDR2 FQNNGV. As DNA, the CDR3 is TGTGCCAGCAGCTCCGGGACAGAAATAGCGTTCAGGCGAGGGGAGACCCAGTACTTC. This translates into CASSSGTEIAFRRGETQYF.

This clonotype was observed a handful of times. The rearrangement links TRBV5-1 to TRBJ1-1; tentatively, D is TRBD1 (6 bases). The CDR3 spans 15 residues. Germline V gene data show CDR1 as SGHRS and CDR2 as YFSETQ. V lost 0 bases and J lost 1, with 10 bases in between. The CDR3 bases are TGCGCCAGCAGCTTGGAATCAGGGGCGAACACTGAAGCTTTCTTT. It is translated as CASSLESGANTEAFF.

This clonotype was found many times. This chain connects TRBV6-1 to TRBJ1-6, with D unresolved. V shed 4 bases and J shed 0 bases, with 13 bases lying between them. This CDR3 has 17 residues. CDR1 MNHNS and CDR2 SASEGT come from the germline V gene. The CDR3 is CASSAVTGSSYNSPLHF. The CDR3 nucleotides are TGTGCCAGCAGTGCGGTGACGGGAAGCTCCTATAATTCACCCCTCCACTTT.

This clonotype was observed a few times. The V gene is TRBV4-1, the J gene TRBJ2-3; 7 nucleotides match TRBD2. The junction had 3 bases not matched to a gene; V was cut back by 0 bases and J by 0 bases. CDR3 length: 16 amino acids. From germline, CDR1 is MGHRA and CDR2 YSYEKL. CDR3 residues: CASSQDSSGSTDTQYF. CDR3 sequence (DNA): TGCGCCAGCAGCCAAGACTCTAGCGGTAGCACAGATACGCAGTATTTT.

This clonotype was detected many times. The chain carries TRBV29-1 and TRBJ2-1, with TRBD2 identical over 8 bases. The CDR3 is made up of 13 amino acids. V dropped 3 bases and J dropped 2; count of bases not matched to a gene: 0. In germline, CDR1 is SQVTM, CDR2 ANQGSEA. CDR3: CSVEGLAYNEQFF. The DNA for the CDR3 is TGCAGCGTTGAGGGACTAGCCTACAATGAGCAGTTCTTC.

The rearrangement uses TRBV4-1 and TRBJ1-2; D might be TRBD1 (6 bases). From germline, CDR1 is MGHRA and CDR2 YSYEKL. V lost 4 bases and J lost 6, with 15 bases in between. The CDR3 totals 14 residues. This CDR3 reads CASSPTQGRDGYTF. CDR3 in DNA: TGCGCCAGCAGCCCCACACAGGGAAGAGATGGCTACACCTTC.

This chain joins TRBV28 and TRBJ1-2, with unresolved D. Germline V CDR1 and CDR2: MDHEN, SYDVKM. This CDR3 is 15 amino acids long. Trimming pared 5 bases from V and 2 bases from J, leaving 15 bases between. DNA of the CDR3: TGTGCCAGCAGTCAGAGGCCGACGGGCAACTATGGCTACACCTTC. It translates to CASSQRPTGNYGYTF.